This TCR beta chain was observed in a study of blood T cell repertoires in COVID-19. At the level of the study: COVID-19 samples from acute and convalescent phases originated in the United States, Italy and Spain. The analysed material was cDNA or gDNA that came from T cells, B-cell-depleted T cells, or PBMCs.

Source study methods: The authors estimated nucleated cell counts from reference gene primer amplification. Libraries were prepared by immunoSEQ multiplex PCR; TCRdb keeps only in-frame clonotypes and omits some of them. That table furnishes V, J and clone size, whereas the DNA furnished D and trimming. The table records around 100,000 clones, under 90% of them present only once. The length of the CDR3 is 13 residues. Germline V gene data show CDR1 as MNHEY and CDR2 as SMNVEV (reference sequence). The V gene lost 10 bases and the J gene lost 4 bases, with 13 bases spanning the gap. The chain recombines TRBV27 with TRBJ1-4; no firm D call. The material sequenced was peripheral blood. The source of this sequence is a human donor in a cohort sampled during active or convalescent COVID-19. The CDR3 is CATSQYGNEKLFF. DNA of the CDR3: TGTGCCACCAGCCAGTATGGTAATGAAAAACTGTTTTTT.